The 18 T cell receptor beta chains below all came from one sample that was sequenced in a study of T cell changes during pregnancy in multiple sclerosis. Some clones are missing from TCRdb's copy, which holds only in-frame ones; the method was immunoSEQ multiplex PCR. The data hold tens of thousands of clones, with roughly 89% observed a single time. Source: peripheral blood, taken after pregnancy. The receptor source for this set is a female donor in good health, enrolled as a control in a pregnancy study.

This clone was seen a single time. The V and J genes are TRBV29-1 and TRBJ2-6; perhaps TRBD2 as D (5 bases). This CDR3 has 13 residues. The V end was cut by 5 bases, the J end by 4 bases, with 9 bases between. Per germline, CDR1 SQVTM and CDR2 ANQGSEA. The CDR3 coding sequence is TGCAGCGTTTCGGGGTACGGGGCCAACGTCCTGACTTTC. It specifies CSVSGYGANVLTF.

The V and J genes are TRBV9 and TRBJ1-6; 7 positions match TRBD1. The CDR3 is 15 amino acids. The V gene end was trimmed by 3 bases and the J gene end by 4 bases; junction bases not matched to a gene: 4. Germline V gene data show CDR1 as SGDLS and CDR2 as YYNGEE. In DNA form, the CDR3 reads TGTGCCAGCAGCGCCAGACAGGGATATAATTCACCCCTCCACTTT. Protein: CASSARQGYNSPLHF.

This clone was seen only once. The rearrangement uses TRBV5-4 and TRBJ2-5, with 11 positions matching TRBD2. V lost 6 bases and J lost 4; bases outside the gene matches: 5. Per germline, CDR1 SGHNT and CDR2 YYREEE (reference sequence). This CDR3 has 14 amino acids. The CDR3 loop reads CASTLAGGLETQYF. The CDR3 DNA follows: TGTGCCAGCACCCTAGCGGGGGGTCTAGAGACCCAGTACTTC.

The chain has TRBV5-1 and TRBJ1-6; D call uncertain. The CDR3 is 15 amino acids. Trimming took off 1 base at V and 7 bases at J, with 12 bases between the two ends. Looked up from germline, CDR1 is SGHRS and CDR2 is YFSETQ. In DNA, the CDR3 is TGCGCCAGCAGCTTGATCCCGGGAGAGAATTCACCCCTCCACTTT. This sequence encodes CASSLIPGENSPLHF.

The V gene is TRBV6-5, the J gene TRBJ1-1; D call uncertain. The V gene's germline CDR1 is MNHEY and CDR2 SVGAGI. The CDR3 is made up of 15 amino acids. The ends were cut back, 7 bases at V and 0 bases at J, with 15 bases in the middle. The CDR3 is CASTLTTAMNTEAFF. The CDR3 DNA follows: TGTGCCAGCACCCTTACCACAGCCATGAACACTGAAGCTTTCTTT.

The CDR3 DNA sequence: TGTGCCAGCAGCTTAACCGGGGACTCCCTCTACAATGAGCAGTTCTTC. It translates to CASSLTGDSLYNEQFF. This sequence joins TRBV7-3 and TRBJ2-1; tentative D call: TRBD2 (6 bases). V lost 0 bases and J 3 bases, leaving 12 bases between the germline ends. There are 16 residues in the CDR3. The germline V gene encodes CDR1 SGHTA and CDR2 FQGTGA.

This sequence joins TRBV6-6 and TRBJ1-1; 7 nucleotides align to TRBD1. V lost 6 bases, J lost 11 bases, and 9 bases stayed unmatched. Germline CDR1 is MNHNY and CDR2 is SVGAGI (reference sequence). The CDR3 is made up of 12 amino acids. The CDR3 nucleotides are TGTGCCAGCAGCCCTGGACAGGTGGGTGCTTTCTTT. Translation gives CASSPGQVGAFF.

The J gene is TRBJ2-3, the V gene TRBV6-6; 12 bases map to TRBD2. The germline V gene encodes CDR1 MNHNY and CDR2 SVGAGI (reference sequence). V was clipped by 4 bases and J by 1 base; unmatched bases: 0. The CDR3 is 15 residues long. CDR3 protein: CASSWTSGGTDTQYF. In nucleotides, the CDR3 is TGTGCCAGCAGTTGGACTAGCGGGGGCACAGATACGCAGTATTTT.

This chain links TRBV6-5 with TRBJ1-5, with D unresolved. This CDR3 contains 12 residues. The ends were cut back, 10 bases at V and 4 bases at J, with 11 bases in the middle. Germline V gene sequence: CDR1 MNHEY, CDR2 SVGAGI. The CDR3 sequence is CATSPGNQPQHF. The CDR3 DNA reads TGTGCCACCTCCCCGGGGAATCAGCCCCAGCATTTT.

The CDR3 protein is CASSSGVDEKLFF. CDR3 nucleotide sequence: TGTGCCAGCAGCTCGGGGGTTGATGAAAAACTGTTTTTT. The V and J genes are TRBV11-2 and TRBJ1-4; weak D call: TRBD1 (5 bases). The CDR3 consists of 13 residues. With 4 bases removed from V and 6 bases from J, the gap between germline ends came to 9 bases. Germline lookup yields CDR1 SGHAT and CDR2 FQNNGV. The whole variable domain, filled in from reference TRBV11-2 and TRBJ1-4, reads EAGVAQSPRYKIIEKRQSVAFWCNPISGHATLYWYQQILGQGPKLLIQFQNNGVVDDSQLPKDRFSAERLKGVDSTLKIQPAKLEDSAVYLCASSSGVDEKLFFGSGTQLSVL.

This chain joins TRBV5-1 and TRBJ1-3, with D possibly TRBD1 on 6 matching bases. V was trimmed by 3 bases and J by 0 bases, leaving 16 bases between them. This CDR3 comprises 17 residues. Germline V gene data show CDR1 as SGHRS and CDR2 as YFSETQ. In DNA form, the CDR3 reads TGCGCCAGCAGCTCCGGGGGGCTGAGGTTCTCTGGAAACACCATATATTTT. It translates to CASSSGGLRFSGNTIYF.

This clone was detected only once. This sequence joins TRBV7-8 and TRBJ1-2; 7 bases are shared with TRBD1. This CDR3 region has 18 residues. The germline gives CDR1 SGHVS, CDR2 FQNEAQ. J was trimmed by 9 bases and V by 4 bases; bases with no gene match: 23. CDR3 nucleotide sequence: TGTGCCAGCAGCTCGCTAGTGGACAGGCTTAGGAGCCTTATTCGCTACACCTTC. It is translated as CASSSLVDRLRSLIRYTF. The variable domain in full, with the rest retrieved from reference TRBV7-8 and TRBJ1-2, is GAGVSQSPRYKVAKRGQDVALRCDPISGHVSLFWYQQALGQGPEFLTYFQNEAQLDKSGLPSDRFFAERPEGSVSTLKIQRTQQEDSAVYLCASSSLVDRLRSLIRYTFGSGTRLTVV.

The genes are TRBV19 and TRBJ1-6, with D perhaps TRBD1 (5 bases). The germline V gene has CDR1 LNHDA and CDR2 SQIVND (reference sequence). V lost 3 bases and J 3 bases, leaving 6 bases between the germline ends. The CDR3 runs to 14 residues. CDR3 sequence (DNA): TGTGCCAGTAGTATCAGGGACTATAATTCACCCCTCCACTTT. Its translation is CASSIRDYNSPLHF.

This chain links TRBV19 with TRBJ2-7, with D possibly matching TRBD1 (6 bases). Per germline, CDR1 LNHDA and CDR2 SQIVND (reference sequence). This CDR3 spans 14 amino acids. V gave up 5 bases and J gave up 3 bases, with 14 bases separating them. For the CDR3, the DNA is TGTGCCAGTAGTTCACAGGGTGGGCGCTACGAGCAGTACTTC. This gives the protein CASSSQGGRYEQYF.

This chain joins TRBV15 and TRBJ2-5; no clear D gene. The end of the DNA fits TRBJ2-7 better, so the J call may be wrong. CDR3 length: 16 residues. The V gene's germline CDR1 is LNHNV and CDR2 YYDKDF (reference sequence). Here the CDR3 DNA reads TGTGCCACCAGCCGGCCAGCGACTGCCCTAGACTACGAGCAGTACTTC. Amino acid sequence: CATSRPATALDYEQYF.

V gene TRBV27 combines with J gene TRBJ1-2; 9 bases match TRBD1. Trimming took 5 bases from V and 0 from J; bases not matched to a gene: 10. The CDR3 has 17 amino acids. Germline V gene sequence: CDR1 MNHEY, CDR2 SMNVEV (reference sequence). CDR3 sequence: CASSPSDRGGANYGYTF. The CDR3 DNA reads as TGTGCCAGCAGTCCATCCGACAGGGGGGGAGCTAACTATGGCTACACCTTC.

This sequence joins TRBV9 and TRBJ1-2; TRBD1 is a possible D gene (6 bases). V was pared by 4 bases and J by 4 bases, with 17 bases between. Germline V gene sequence: CDR1 SGDLS, CDR2 YYNGEE. This CDR3 comprises 15 residues. CDR3 protein: CASSPQGQPLYGYTF. DNA for the CDR3: TGTGCCAGCAGCCCGCAGGGACAACCACTCTATGGCTACACCTTC.

The chain joins TRBV18 to TRBJ1-5; D is perhaps TRBD1 (6 bases). Between the trimmed V and J ends, which lost 4 bases and 0 bases, there was a span of 10 bases. Germline V CDR1 and CDR2: KGHSH, LQKENI. The CDR3 runs to 15 residues. The CDR3 bases are TGTGCCAGCTCACTGCAACAGGGTAGCAATCAGCCCCAGCATTTT. Encoded protein: CASSLQQGSNQPQHF.